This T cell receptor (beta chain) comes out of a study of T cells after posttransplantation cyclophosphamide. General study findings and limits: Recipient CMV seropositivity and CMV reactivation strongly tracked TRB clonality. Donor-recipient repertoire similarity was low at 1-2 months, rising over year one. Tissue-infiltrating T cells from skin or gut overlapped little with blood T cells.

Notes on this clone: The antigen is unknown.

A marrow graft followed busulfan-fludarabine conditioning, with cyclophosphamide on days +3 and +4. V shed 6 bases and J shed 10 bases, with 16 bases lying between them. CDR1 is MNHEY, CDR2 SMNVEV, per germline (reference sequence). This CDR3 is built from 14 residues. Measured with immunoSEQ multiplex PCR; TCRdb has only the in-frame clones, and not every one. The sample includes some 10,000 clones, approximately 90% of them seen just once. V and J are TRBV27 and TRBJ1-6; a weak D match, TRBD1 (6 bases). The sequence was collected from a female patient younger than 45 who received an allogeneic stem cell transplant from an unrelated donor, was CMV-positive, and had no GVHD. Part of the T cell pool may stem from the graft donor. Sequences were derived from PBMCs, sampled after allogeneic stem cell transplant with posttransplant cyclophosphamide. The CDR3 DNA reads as TGTGCCAGCAGCTTCAGGGGTTTCGGATCACCCCTCCACTTT. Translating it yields CASSFRGFGSPLHF.